The 8 T cell receptor beta chains below all came from one sample that was sequenced in a study of identical twins. TCRdb reanalysed the 5' RACE reads using MiXCR and keeps one entry per CDR3 protein. The sample holds 1.5 million to 2 million distinct CDR3 sequences, around 29% seen once. The specimen was cord blood. The source is a newborn girl in good health.

This clonotype has just a few counts. V is TRBV7-9 and J is TRBJ2-4, with 11 bases that match TRBD1. With the DNA end fitting TRBJ2-7 better, the J assignment may be wrong. The CDR3 has 15 residues. The germline gives CDR1 SEHNR, CDR2 FQNEAQ (reference sequence). The CDR3 DNA is TGTGCCAGCAGCTCCCTCCGGGACAGGGGGGACGAGCAGTACTTC. Protein: CASSSLRDRGDEQYF.

The chain carries TRBV4-1 and TRBJ1-4; D is perhaps TRBD1 (5 bases). Germline V gene data show CDR1 as MGHRA and CDR2 as YSYEKL. There are 16 residues in the CDR3. V was trimmed by 0 bases and J by 7 bases, leaving 15 bases between them. The CDR3 region has the DNA TGCGCCAGCAGCCAAGAACGACAGCTCAGGAGTGAAAAACTGTTTTTT. Translation gives CASSQERQLRSEKLFF.

This clonotype was observed a few times. This chain links TRBV20-1 with TRBJ1-5; D may be TRBD1 (5 bases). V lost 2 bases, J lost 1 base, and 15 bases lay in between. In germline, CDR1 is DFQATT, CDR2 SNEGSKA (reference sequence). The CDR3 is made up of 16 amino acids. CDR3 DNA sequence: TGCAGTGCTAGACGCAGGGCCCATCGGAGCAATCAGCCCCAGCATTTT. It translates to CSARRRAHRSNQPQHF.

The chain links TRBV4-1 to TRBJ2-7; 9 positions match TRBD2. The CDR3 runs to 16 residues. Trimming cost V 4 bases and J 1 base; bases outside gene matches: 8. Germline values: CDR1 MGHRA, CDR2 YSYEKL. As DNA, the CDR3 is TGCGCCAGCAGCCGGAGCATAGCGGGAGTTTCCTACGAGCAGTACTTC. It codes for CASSRSIAGVSYEQYF.

The rearrangement uses TRBV2 and TRBJ2-1; D gene ambiguous. The V end was cut by 1 base, the J end by 8 bases, with 12 bases between. This CDR3 contains 14 residues. Germline loops: CDR1 SNHLY, CDR2 FYNNEI. The CDR3 reads CASSEDALFHEQFF. The CDR3 bases are TGTGCCAGCAGTGAAGATGCGCTATTCCATGAGCAGTTCTTC. The complete variable domain, with remaining parts taken from reference TRBV2 and TRBJ2-1, reads EPEVTQTPSHQVTQMGQEVILRCVPISNHLYFYWYRQILGQKVEFLVSFYNNEISEKSEIFDDQFSVERPDGSNFTLKIRSTKLEDSAMYFCASSEDALFHEQFFGPGTRLTVL.

This clonotype occurred a few times. The gene calls are TRBV20-1 and TRBJ2-1; no definite D call. CDR3 size: 14 residues. V lost 0 bases and J lost 9, with 15 bases in between. Per germline, CDR1 DFQATT and CDR2 SNEGSKA (reference sequence). The CDR3 spells CSARDVGTQPEQFF. The CDR3 DNA reads as TGCAGTGCTAGAGATGTCGGAACCCAACCTGAGCAGTTCTTC.

The chain uses TRBV5-1 and TRBJ2-5; TRBD1 aligns across 7 bases. The CDR3 runs 17 residues. With 0 bases clipped from V and 4 bases from J, the junction kept 12 bases outside the gene matches. Germline CDR1 and CDR2: SGHRS and YFSETQ. As DNA, the CDR3 is TGCGCCAGCAGCTTGGGAGATAGACGGGACAGACCAGAGACCCAGTACTTC. It yields the protein CASSLGDRRDRPETQYF.

The chain employs TRBV20-1 and TRBJ1-2; D unclear. CDR3 size: 15 residues. Trimming removed 0 bases from V and 5 bases from J, with 16 bases in between. The germline V gene has CDR1 DFQATT and CDR2 SNEGSKA (reference sequence). The CDR3 sequence: CSARDSDTGGYGYTF. As DNA, the CDR3 is TGCAGTGCTAGAGATTCCGACACCGGCGGGTATGGCTACACCTTC.